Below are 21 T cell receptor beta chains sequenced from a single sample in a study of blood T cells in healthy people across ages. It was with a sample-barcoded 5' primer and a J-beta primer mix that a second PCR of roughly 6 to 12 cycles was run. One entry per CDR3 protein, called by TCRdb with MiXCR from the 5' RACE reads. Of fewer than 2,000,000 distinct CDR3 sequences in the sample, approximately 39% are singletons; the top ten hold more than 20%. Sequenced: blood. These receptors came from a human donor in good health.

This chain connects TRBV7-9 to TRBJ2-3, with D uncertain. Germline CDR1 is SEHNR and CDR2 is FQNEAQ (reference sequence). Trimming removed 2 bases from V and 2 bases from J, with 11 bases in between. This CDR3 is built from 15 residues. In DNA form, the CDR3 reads TGTGCCAGCAGCTTAAGCGTCGGTCACACAGATACGCAGTATTTT. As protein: CASSLSVGHTDTQYF.

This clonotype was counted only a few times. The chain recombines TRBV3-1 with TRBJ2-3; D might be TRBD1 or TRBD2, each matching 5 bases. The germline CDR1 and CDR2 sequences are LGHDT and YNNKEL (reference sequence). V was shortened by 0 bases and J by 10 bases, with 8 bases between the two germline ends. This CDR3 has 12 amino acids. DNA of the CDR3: TGTGCCAGCAGCCAAGAAGTGGGACCGCAGTATTTT. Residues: CASSQEVGPQYF.

The CDR3 sequence: CASSITSYNEQFF. The CDR3, as DNA: TGCGCCAGCAGCATTACCTCCTACAATGAGCAGTTCTTC. The V call is TRBV5-1, the J call TRBJ2-1; D gene uncertain. Germline values: CDR1 SGHRS, CDR2 YFSETQ. Trimming took off 4 bases at V and 0 bases at J, with 5 bases between the two ends. The CDR3 has 13 residues.

The CDR3 coding sequence is TGTGCCAGCAGTAAAAGGTCGGGACAGGGCGGCAATCAGCCCCAGCATTTT. It encodes CASSKRSGQGGNQPQHF. V is TRBV6-2 or TRBV6-3 and J is TRBJ1-5; 9 nucleotides match TRBD1. The V gene end was trimmed by 5 bases and the J gene end by 2 bases; junction bases not matched to a gene: 10. CDR1 is MNHEY, CDR2 SVGEGT, per germline. The CDR3 has 17 residues.

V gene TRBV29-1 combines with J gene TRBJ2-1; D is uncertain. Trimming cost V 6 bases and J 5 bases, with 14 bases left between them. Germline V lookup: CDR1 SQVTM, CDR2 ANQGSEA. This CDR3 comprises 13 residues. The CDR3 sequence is CSVLRLSHNEQFF. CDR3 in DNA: TGCAGCGTCCTTAGACTGAGCCACAATGAGCAGTTCTTC.

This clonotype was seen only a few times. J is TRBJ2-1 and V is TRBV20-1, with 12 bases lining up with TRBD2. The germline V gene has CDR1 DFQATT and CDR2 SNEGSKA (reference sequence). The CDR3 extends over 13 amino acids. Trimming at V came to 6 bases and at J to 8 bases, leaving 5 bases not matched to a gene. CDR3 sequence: CSAPLAGGDEQFF. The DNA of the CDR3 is TGCAGTGCCCCACTAGCGGGGGGTGATGAGCAGTTCTTC.

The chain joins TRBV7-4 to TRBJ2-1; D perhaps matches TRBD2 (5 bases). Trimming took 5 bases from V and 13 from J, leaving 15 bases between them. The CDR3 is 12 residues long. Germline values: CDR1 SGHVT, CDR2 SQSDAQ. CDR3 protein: CASSPSRVQQFF. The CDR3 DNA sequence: TGTGCCAGCAGCCCTAGCCGGGTCCAACAGTTCTTC. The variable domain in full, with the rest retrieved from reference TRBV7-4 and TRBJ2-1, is GAGVSQSPRYKVAKRGRDVALRCDSISGHVTLYWYRQTLGQGSEVLTYSQSDAQRDKSGRPSGRFSAERPERSVSTLKIQRTEQGDSAVYLCASSPSRVQQFFGPGTRLTVL.

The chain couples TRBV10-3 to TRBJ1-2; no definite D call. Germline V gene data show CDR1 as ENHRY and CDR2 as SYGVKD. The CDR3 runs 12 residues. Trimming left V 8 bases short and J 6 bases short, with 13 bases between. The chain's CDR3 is CAIHNRPHGYTF. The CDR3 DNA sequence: TGTGCCATCCACAACCGCCCGCATGGCTACACCTTC.

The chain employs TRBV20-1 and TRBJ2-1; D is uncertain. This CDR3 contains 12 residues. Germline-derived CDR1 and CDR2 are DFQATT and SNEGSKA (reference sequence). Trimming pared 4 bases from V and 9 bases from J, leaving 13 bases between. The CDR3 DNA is TGCAGTGCTATACAAAGAATTCGTGAGCAGTTCTTC. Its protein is CSAIQRIREQFF.

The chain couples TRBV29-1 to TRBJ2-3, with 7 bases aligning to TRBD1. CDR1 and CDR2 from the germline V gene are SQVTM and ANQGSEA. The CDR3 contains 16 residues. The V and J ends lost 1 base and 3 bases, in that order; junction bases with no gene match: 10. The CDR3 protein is CSVEGGSGQATDTQYF. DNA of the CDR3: TGCAGCGTTGAAGGGGGATCCGGACAGGCGACAGATACGCAGTATTTT.

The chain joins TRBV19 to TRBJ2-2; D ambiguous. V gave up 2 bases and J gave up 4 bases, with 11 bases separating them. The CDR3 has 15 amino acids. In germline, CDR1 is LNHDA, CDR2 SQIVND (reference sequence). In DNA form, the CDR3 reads TGTGCCAGTAGTATATCGGCTAGATCCACCGGGGAGCTGTTTTTT. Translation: CASSISARSTGELFF.

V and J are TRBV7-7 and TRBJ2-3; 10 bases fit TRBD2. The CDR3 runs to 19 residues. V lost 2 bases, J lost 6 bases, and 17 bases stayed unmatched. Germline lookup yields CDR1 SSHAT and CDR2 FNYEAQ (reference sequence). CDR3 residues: CASSLRPPAGGITPDTQYF. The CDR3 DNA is TGTGCCAGCAGCTTACGGCCACCAGCGGGGGGGATTACTCCCGATACGCAGTATTTT. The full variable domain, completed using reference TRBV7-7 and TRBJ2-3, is GAGVSQSPRYKVTKRGQDVTLRCDPISSHATLYWYQQALGQGPEFLTYFNYEAQPDKSGLPSDRFSAERPEGSISTLTIQRTEQRDSAMYRCASSLRPPAGGITPDTQYFGPGTRLTVL.

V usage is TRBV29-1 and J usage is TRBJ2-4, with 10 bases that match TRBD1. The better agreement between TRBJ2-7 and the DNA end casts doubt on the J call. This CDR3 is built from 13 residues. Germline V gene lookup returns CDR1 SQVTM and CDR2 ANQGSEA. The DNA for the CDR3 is TGCAGCGTTGAGCGGGACAGGGGTTACGAGCAGTACTTC. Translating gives CSVERDRGYEQYF.

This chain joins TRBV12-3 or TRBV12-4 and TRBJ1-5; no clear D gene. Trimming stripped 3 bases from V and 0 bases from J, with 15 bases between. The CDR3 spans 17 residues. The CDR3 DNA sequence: TGTGCCAGCAGTTTGGGCAGTCAGAGGTATAGCAATCAGCCCCAGCATTTT. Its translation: CASSLGSQRYSNQPQHF.

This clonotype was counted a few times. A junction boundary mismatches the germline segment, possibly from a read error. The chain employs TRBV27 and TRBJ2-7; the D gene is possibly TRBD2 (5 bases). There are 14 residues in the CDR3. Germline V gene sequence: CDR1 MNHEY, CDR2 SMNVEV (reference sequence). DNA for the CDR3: TGTGCCTGCAGTTTCGGGCTAGCCCCATACGAGCAGTACTTC. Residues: CACSFGLAPYEQYF.

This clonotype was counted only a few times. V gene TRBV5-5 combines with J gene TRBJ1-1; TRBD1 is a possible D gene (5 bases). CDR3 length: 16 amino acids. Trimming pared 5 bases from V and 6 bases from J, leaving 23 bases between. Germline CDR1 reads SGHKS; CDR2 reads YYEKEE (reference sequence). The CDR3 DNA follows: TGTGCCAGCAGATTGATTGGGTCCGGGAGGGGCGCTGAAGCTTTCTTT. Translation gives CASRLIGSGRGAEAFF.

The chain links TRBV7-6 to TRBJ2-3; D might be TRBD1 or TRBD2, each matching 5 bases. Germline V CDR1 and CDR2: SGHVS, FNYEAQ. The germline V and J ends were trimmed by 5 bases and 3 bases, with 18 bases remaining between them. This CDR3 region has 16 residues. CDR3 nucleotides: TGTGCCAGCAGCGGGACGGACTGGACCGCTACAGATACGCAGTATTTT. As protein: CASSGTDWTATDTQYF.

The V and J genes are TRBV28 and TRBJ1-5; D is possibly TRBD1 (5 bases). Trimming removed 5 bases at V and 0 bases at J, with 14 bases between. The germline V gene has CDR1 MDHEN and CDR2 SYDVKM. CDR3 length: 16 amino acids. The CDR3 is CASSRDRPYSNQPQHF. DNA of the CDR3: TGTGCCAGCAGTCGGGACCGGCCATATAGCAATCAGCCCCAGCATTTT.

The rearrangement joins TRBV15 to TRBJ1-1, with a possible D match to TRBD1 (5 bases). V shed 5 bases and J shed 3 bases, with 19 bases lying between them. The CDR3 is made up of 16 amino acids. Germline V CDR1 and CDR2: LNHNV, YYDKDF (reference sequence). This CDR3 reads CATSAPGTTGDTEAFF. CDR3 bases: TGTGCCACCAGCGCCCCGGGGACTACGGGGGACACTGAAGCTTTCTTT.

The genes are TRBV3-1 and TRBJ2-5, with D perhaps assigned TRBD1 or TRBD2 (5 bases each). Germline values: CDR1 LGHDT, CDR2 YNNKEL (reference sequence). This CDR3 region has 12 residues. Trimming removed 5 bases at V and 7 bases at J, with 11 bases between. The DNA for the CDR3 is TGTGCCAGCAGCGAGGCGAGGGGGACCCAGTACTTC. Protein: CASSEARGTQYF.

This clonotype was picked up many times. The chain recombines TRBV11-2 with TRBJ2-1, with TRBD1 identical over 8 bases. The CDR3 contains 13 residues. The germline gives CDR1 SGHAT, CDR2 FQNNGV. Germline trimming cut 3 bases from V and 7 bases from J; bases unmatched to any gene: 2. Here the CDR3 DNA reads TGTGCCAGCAGCTTGGACAGGGAGAATGAGCAGTTCTTC. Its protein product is CASSLDRENEQFF.